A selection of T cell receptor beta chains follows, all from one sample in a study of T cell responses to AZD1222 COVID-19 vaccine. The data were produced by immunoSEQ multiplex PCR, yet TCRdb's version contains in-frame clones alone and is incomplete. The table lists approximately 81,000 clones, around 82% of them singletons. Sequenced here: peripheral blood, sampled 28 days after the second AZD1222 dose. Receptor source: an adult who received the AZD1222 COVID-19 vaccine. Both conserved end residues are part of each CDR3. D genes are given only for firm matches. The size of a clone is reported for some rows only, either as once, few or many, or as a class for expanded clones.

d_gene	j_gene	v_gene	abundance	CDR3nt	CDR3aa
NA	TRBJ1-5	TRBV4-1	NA	TGCGCCAGCAGCCAAGAAATATGGGCGGGTCAGCCCCAGCATTTT	CASSQEIWAGQPQHF
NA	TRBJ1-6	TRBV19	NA	TGTGCCAGTAGTATCAAGGACAGTTTCCTTTCACCCCTCCACTTT	CASSIKDSFLSPLHF
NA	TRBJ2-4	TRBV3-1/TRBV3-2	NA	TGTGCCAGCAGCCAAGATGGACTTGCCAAAAACATTCAGTACTTC	CASSQDGLAKNIQYF
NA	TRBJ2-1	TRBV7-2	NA	TGTGCCAGCAGCTTACGTAACTGGGGAGCGAACTCCTACAATGAGCAGTTCTTC	CASSLRNWGANSYNEQFF
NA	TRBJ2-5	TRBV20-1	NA	TGCAGTGCTAGTCTGGCCTCCCTCGGCCAAGAGACCCAGTACTTC	CSASLASLGQETQYF
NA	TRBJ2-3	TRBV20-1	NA	TGCAGTGCTAGGGGGGATGATACGCAGTATTTT	CSARGDDTQYF
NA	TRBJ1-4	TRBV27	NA	TGTGCCAGCAGTTTCTGGGCAGGGGCTAATGAAAAACTGTTTTTT	CASSFWAGANEKLFF
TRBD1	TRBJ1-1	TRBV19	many	TGTGCCAGTAGTCAGCCTTCGGGACAGGGGGCTTGGAACACTGAAGCTTTCTTT	CASSQPSGQGAWNTEAFF
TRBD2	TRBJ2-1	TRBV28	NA	TGTGCCGGTGCGGGAGGCCTCTCCTACAATGAGCAGTTCTTC	CAGAGGLSYNEQFF
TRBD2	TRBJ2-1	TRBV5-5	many	TGTGCCAGCAGCTCGGGACTAGCGGCCTACAATGAGCAGTTCTTC	CASSSGLAAYNEQFF
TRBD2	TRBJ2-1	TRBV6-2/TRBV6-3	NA	TGTGCCAGCAGCTCCCACCGACTAGCGGGAGACAATGAGCAGTTCTTC	CASSSHRLAGDNEQFF
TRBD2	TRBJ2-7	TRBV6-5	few	TGTGCCAGCCCGGGACTAGCGGGAGTGGGCGAGCAGTACTTC	CASPGLAGVGEQYF
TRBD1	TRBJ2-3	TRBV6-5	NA	TGTGCCAGCAGGGGACAGGGGGAAGATACGCAGTATTTT	CASRGQGEDTQYF
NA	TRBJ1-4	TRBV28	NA	TGTGCCAGCAGTCTGCCGTTGAGAGAAAAACTGTTTTTT	CASSLPLREKLFF
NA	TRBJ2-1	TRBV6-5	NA	TGTGCCATCACTAGGCTCAATGAGCAGTTCTTC	CAITRLNEQFF
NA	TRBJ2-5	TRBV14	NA	TGTGCCAGCAGCCAAGCAGGGCGGACACAAGAGACCCAGTACTTC	CASSQAGRTQETQYF
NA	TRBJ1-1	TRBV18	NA	TGTGCCAGCTCACCAGGGGACACTGAAGCTTTCTTT	CASSPGDTEAFF
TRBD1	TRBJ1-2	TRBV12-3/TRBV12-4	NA	TGTGCCAGCAGTCCAATAGTACAGGGGGGCTACACCTTC	CASSPIVQGGYTF
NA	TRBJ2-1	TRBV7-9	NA	TGTGCCAGCAGCTCCCCTGGGTTCAATGAGCAGTTCTTC	CASSSPGFNEQFF
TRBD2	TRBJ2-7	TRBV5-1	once	TGCGCCAGCAGCTTATTTGCGGGAGCTTACGAGCAGTACTTC	CASSLFAGAYEQYF
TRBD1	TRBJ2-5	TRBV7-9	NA	TGTGCCAGCAGCTTAGCTTACAGGGGGCGGCAAGAGACCCAGTACTTC	CASSLAYRGRQETQYF
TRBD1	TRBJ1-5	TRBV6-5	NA	TGTGCCACTAAACAGGGGGCGAACCAGCCCCAGCATTTT	CATKQGANQPQHF
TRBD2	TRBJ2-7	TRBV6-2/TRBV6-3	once	TGTGCCAGCAGTGCGTTAGCGGGAATCTCCGAGCAGTACTTC	CASSALAGISEQYF